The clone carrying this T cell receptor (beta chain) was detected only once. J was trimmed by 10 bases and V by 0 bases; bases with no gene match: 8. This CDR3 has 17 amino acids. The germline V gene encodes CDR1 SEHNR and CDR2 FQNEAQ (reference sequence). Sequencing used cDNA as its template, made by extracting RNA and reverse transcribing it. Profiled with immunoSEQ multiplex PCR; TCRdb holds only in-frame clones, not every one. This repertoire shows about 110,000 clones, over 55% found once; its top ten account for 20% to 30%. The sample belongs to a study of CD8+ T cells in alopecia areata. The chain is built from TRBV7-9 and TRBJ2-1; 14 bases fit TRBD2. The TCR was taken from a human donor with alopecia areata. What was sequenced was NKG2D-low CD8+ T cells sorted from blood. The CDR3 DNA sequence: TGTGCCAGCAGCTTAGCGGGGGGACTAGCGGGAGAGCGAGAGCAGTTCTTC. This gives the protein CASSLAGGLAGEREQFF.